These 14 T cell receptor beta chains came from one sample sequenced in a study of a mutant IDH1 vaccine in newly diagnosed glioma. Time point specified: baseline, week 1 (first vaccination visit). Treatment described: pre-vaccination baseline after standard-of-care therapy. Using immunoSEQ multiplex PCR, the repertoire was profiled, and TCRdb retains in-frame clones only, with some absent. This table holds some 90,000 clones, about four fifths found once. The input for sequencing was PBMCs, taken from a glioma patient treated with radiotherapy, temozolomide or both. The source of these receptors is a man in his forties with glioma. Some clones in this sample may be carry-over from other donors' samples.

This clone has only one observation. This rearrangement joins TRBV13 to TRBJ1-1, with no clear D. Germline CDR1 and CDR2: PRHDT and FYEKMQ (reference sequence). The CDR3 consists of 14 residues. Trimming left V 0 bases short and J 3 bases short, with 8 bases between. The CDR3 sequence: CASSLGGYDTEAFF. The CDR3 region has the DNA TGTGCCAGCAGCTTAGGGGGTTATGACACTGAAGCTTTCTTT. Variable domain in full (rest from reference TRBV13 and TRBJ1-1): AAGVIQSPRHLIKEKRETATLKCYPIPRHDTVYWYQQGPGQDPQFLISFYEKMQSDKGSIPDRFSAQQFSDYHSELNMSSLELGDSALYFCASSLGGYDTEAFFGQGTRLTVV.

The chain joins TRBV19 to TRBJ2-2, with unresolved D. Germline CDR1 is LNHDA and CDR2 is SQIVND (reference sequence). V was shortened by 5 bases and J by 7 bases, with 8 bases between the two germline ends. The CDR3 totals 12 residues. The CDR3, as DNA: TGTGCCAGTAGTTACACTGTCGGGGAGCTGTTTTTT. It is translated as CASSYTVGELFF.

The V and J genes are TRBV30 and TRBJ1-1; 8 positions agree with TRBD1. The CDR3 runs 15 residues. With V trimmed by 5 bases and J by 7 bases, 15 bases remained unmatched. CDR1 is GTSNPN and CDR2 is SVGIG in the germline V gene (reference sequence). CDR3 sequence: CAWYRDRKGVDEAFF. Written as DNA, the CDR3 is TGTGCCTGGTACCGGGACAGGAAGGGGGTAGATGAAGCTTTCTTT.

This clone was recorded many times. The chain combines TRBV5-6 with TRBJ1-5; possibly TRBD1 for D (6 bases). Germline-derived CDR1 and CDR2 are SGHDT and YYEEEE. Trimming left V 3 bases short and J 3 bases short, with 13 bases between. The CDR3 contains 15 residues. DNA of the CDR3: TGTGCCAGCAGCTACTTTTCAGGGGACAATCAGCCCCAGCATTTT. Translated, it gives CASSYFSGDNQPQHF.

The rearrangement uses TRBV6-5 and TRBJ2-3; 14 bases agree with TRBD2. The ends lost 7 bases at V and 7 bases at J; junction bases unmatched: 7. The CDR3 length is 15 residues. Germline CDR1 reads MNHEY; CDR2 reads SVGAGI. The CDR3 DNA sequence: TGTGCCAGCACCGAAGGGACTAGCGGGGGTTATACGCAGTATTTT. This sequence encodes CASTEGTSGGYTQYF.

The chain combines TRBV5-1 with TRBJ1-1, with TRBD1 matching over 11 bases. Germline V CDR1 and CDR2: SGHRS, YFSETQ. V lost 2 bases, J lost 1 base, and 7 bases stayed unmatched. The CDR3 contains 17 residues. CDR3 residues: CASSLGQGAVGNTEAFF. DNA of the CDR3: TGCGCCAGCAGCTTAGGACAGGGGGCCGTCGGGAACACTGAAGCTTTCTTT.

The chain recombines TRBV5-6 with TRBJ1-5; D gene unclear. Trimming took off 1 base at V and 3 bases at J, with 14 bases between the two ends. CDR1 and CDR2 from the germline V gene are SGHDT and YYEEEE. The CDR3 extends over 16 amino acids. CDR3 amino acids: CASSLSGYRINQPQHF. CDR3 DNA sequence: TGTGCCAGCAGCTTGTCGGGCTACAGAATCAATCAGCCCCAGCATTTT.

This chain links TRBV11-2 with TRBJ2-5; TRBD2 matches at 16 bases. Germline V lookup: CDR1 SGHAT, CDR2 FQNNGV. Trimming removed 5 bases from V and 5 bases from J; junction bases left unmatched: 8. CDR3 length equals 17 residues. CDR3 sequence: CASSDGTSGGAWETQYF. CDR3 DNA sequence: TGTGCCAGCAGCGATGGGACTAGCGGGGGGGCGTGGGAGACCCAGTACTTC.

The rearrangement uses TRBV19 and TRBJ1-2; tentatively, D is TRBD1 (5 bases). The length of the CDR3 is 14 residues. The germline CDR1 and CDR2 sequences are LNHDA and SQIVND (reference sequence). Deletions cut 7 bases from V and 8 bases from J, with 20 bases between. The CDR3 spells CASIREGWSSGYTF. In DNA, the CDR3 is TGTGCCAGTATCAGAGAGGGGTGGTCGAGCGGCTACACCTTC.

The V gene is TRBV5-1, the J gene TRBJ1-1, with D hard to call. V lost 7 bases and J 8 bases, leaving 12 bases between the germline ends. This CDR3 is built from 11 residues. Germline CDR1 and CDR2: SGHRS and YFSETQ. The CDR3 region has the DNA TGCGCCAGCCACTCTGGTCACGAAGCTTTCTTT. Amino acids: CASHSGHEAFF. Supplemented by reference TRBV5-1 and TRBJ1-1, the full variable domain reads KAGVTQTPRYLIKTRGQQVTLSCSPISGHRSVSWYQQTPGQGLQFLFEYFSETQRNKGNFPGRFSGRQFSNSRSEMNVSTLELGDSALYLCASHSGHEAFFGQGTRLTVV.

This clone was counted ten times or more. The chain has TRBV15 and TRBJ2-7; 11 positions match TRBD2. Looked up from germline, CDR1 is LNHNV and CDR2 is YYDKDF (reference sequence). Unmatched junction bases numbered 7, after V lost 0 bases and J lost 6 bases. CDR3 size: 16 residues. The CDR3 bases are TGTGCCACCAGCAGAGATTCTAGCGGGGGGTACGGCGAGCAGTACTTC. Protein product: CATSRDSSGGYGEQYF.

The chain combines TRBV2 with TRBJ2-5; D is ambiguous. The CDR3 is 13 residues long. Germline lookup yields CDR1 SNHLY and CDR2 FYNNEI. With 5 bases removed from V and 8 bases from J, the gap between germline ends came to 15 bases. As DNA, the CDR3 is TGTGCCAGCAGTCCTGACCAGCGCCGCACCCAGTACTTC. It translates to CASSPDQRRTQYF.

This clone was counted a few times. V usage is TRBV7-6 and J usage is TRBJ2-7; TRBD2 matches at 7 bases. Germline CDR1 reads SGHVS; CDR2 reads FNYEAQ. The CDR3 consists of 15 residues. The trim removed 1 base at V and 1 base at J, leaving 4 bases unmatched. CDR3 sequence reads: CASSLDAGVSYEQYF. CDR3 nucleotides: TGTGCCAGCAGCTTAGATGCGGGGGTATCCTACGAGCAGTACTTC.

This rearrangement joins TRBV5-1 to TRBJ2-7, with D tentatively TRBD1 or TRBD2 (5 bases each). CDR1 SGHRS and CDR2 YFSETQ come from the germline V gene. The CDR3 runs 16 residues. Between the trimmed V and J ends, which lost 0 bases and 2 bases, there was a span of 15 bases. The CDR3: CASSLAGTEVTYEQYF. In DNA form, the CDR3 reads TGCGCCAGCAGCTTGGCCGGGACCGAAGTCACCTACGAGCAGTACTTC.